The 18 T cell receptor beta chains in this list originate from one sample, sequenced in a study of blood T cells in healthy people across ages. Combining a sample-barcoded 5' primer with a J-beta primer mix, a second PCR ran for roughly 7 to 12 cycles. MiXCR was run by TCRdb on the 5' RACE reads, yielding one entry per CDR3 protein. The data show over 950,000 distinct CDR3 sequences, around 54% seen once. Sample: blood. The source is a woman between 55 and 75 years old in good health.

This clonotype turned up a few times. The V call is TRBV7-2, the J call TRBJ2-2, with 8 nucleotides matching TRBD2. The CDR3 is made up of 17 amino acids. V trimming: 5 bases; J trimming: 4 bases; junction bases outside the gene matches: 12. Germline loops: CDR1 SGHTA, CDR2 FQGNSA. CDR3 coding DNA: TGTGCCAGCAGCCCTAGTGCGGGGGGAGGCGGCACCGGGGAGCTGTTTTTT. Translation gives CASSPSAGGGGTGELFF.

This sequence joins TRBV20-1 and TRBJ2-5, with TRBD2 identical over 7 bases. Germline-derived CDR1 and CDR2 are DFQATT and SNEGSKA (reference sequence). Germline trimming cut 1 base from V and 0 bases from J; bases unmatched to any gene: 5. CDR3 length: 15 amino acids. The CDR3 region is CSARGGTTNQETQYF. The DNA of the CDR3 is TGCAGTGCTAGAGGGGGGACTACTAACCAAGAGACCCAGTACTTC.

The CDR3 loop is CASSGLAGSTGELFF. The CDR3 DNA sequence: TGTGCCAGCAGCGGATTAGCGGGAAGCACCGGGGAGCTGTTTTTT. The V call is TRBV11-2, the J call TRBJ2-2, with 8 bases aligning to TRBD2. CDR3 size: 15 residues. Germline CDR1 and CDR2: SGHAT and FQNNGV. V was clipped by 5 bases and J by 4 bases; unmatched bases: 6.

The chain combines TRBV7-2 with TRBJ2-7, with D possibly matching TRBD2 (6 bases). Germline lookup yields CDR1 SGHTA and CDR2 FQGNSA. The length of the CDR3 is 15 residues. V dropped 5 bases and J dropped 4 bases, with 18 bases sitting between them. CDR3 protein: CASSPRLSAGYEQYF. In DNA form, the CDR3 reads TGTGCCAGCAGCCCGAGACTTAGCGCGGGATACGAGCAGTACTTC.

Remarks on this clonotype: In this CDR3 the conserved last residue, phenylalanine or tryptophan, is missing, so a read error is likely. The CDR3 spells CASSRGPVGYTL. The DNA of the CDR3 is TGTGCCAGCAGTCGCGGCCCTGTTGGCTACACCTTA. The chain employs TRBV5-6 and TRBJ1-2, with no clear D. Germline V gene lookup returns CDR1 SGHDT and CDR2 YYEEEE. The length of the CDR3 is 12 residues. V was trimmed by 5 bases and J by 7 bases, leaving 12 bases between them.

This clonotype occurred a few times. The rearrangement joins TRBV5-6 to TRBJ2-6, with D uncertain. Trimming cost V 6 bases and J 4 bases, with 8 bases left between them. Looked up from germline, CDR1 is SGHDT and CDR2 is YYEEEE. This CDR3 has 13 amino acids. CDR3 bases: TGTGCCAGCAACCTCTGGGGGGCCAACGTCCTGACTTTC. Amino acids: CASNLWGANVLTF.

CDR3 in DNA: TGCAGTGCTAGAACAGGGGCGGTTGGGGCCAACGTCCTGACTTTC. Translation gives CSARTGAVGANVLTF. V and J are TRBV20-1 and TRBJ2-6; TRBD1 aligns across 7 bases. The CDR3 is 15 amino acids. Germline V gene sequence: CDR1 DFQATT, CDR2 SNEGSKA (reference sequence). V gave up 2 bases and J gave up 3 bases; unmatched junction bases: 4.

This clonotype was seen only a few times. The V and J genes are TRBV5-1 and TRBJ2-7, with D possibly being TRBD2 (6 bases). Germline CDR1 and CDR2: SGHRS and YFSETQ. The length of the CDR3 is 14 residues. V lost 5 bases to trimming and J lost 2 bases, with 14 bases between them. DNA for the CDR3: TGCGCCAGCAGATGGGAGCGGGCGACCTACGAGCAGTACTTC. Encoded protein: CASRWERATYEQYF.

The rearrangement links TRBV27 to TRBJ2-7; TRBD1 matches at 8 bases. Trimming removed 7 bases from V and 2 bases from J; junction bases left unmatched: 7. The CDR3 covers 14 residues. Germline CDR1 and CDR2: MNHEY and SMNVEV (reference sequence). The CDR3 sequence: CASKMRTGPYEQYF. For the CDR3, the DNA is TGTGCCAGCAAGATGCGGACAGGGCCCTACGAGCAGTACTTC.

This chain links TRBV7-8 with TRBJ2-7; TRBD2 matches at 9 bases. Germline V lookup: CDR1 SGHVS, CDR2 FQNEAQ. The V gene end was trimmed by 5 bases and the J gene end by 5 bases; junction bases not matched to a gene: 7. The CDR3 runs 14 residues. CDR3 sequence: CASSPRVAGDEQYF. In DNA form, the CDR3 reads TGTGCCAGCAGCCCGCGGGTAGCGGGAGACGAGCAGTACTTC.

The chain recombines TRBV4-2 with TRBJ2-3, with a possible D match to TRBD2 (6 bases). The V end was cut by 4 bases, the J end by 2 bases, with 16 bases between. The CDR3 length is 16 residues. The germline gives CDR1 LGHNA, CDR2 YNFKEQ. As DNA, the CDR3 is TGTGCCAGCAGCCCCACCACTAGCCCGAACACAGATACGCAGTATTTT. It codes for CASSPTTSPNTDTQYF.

V is TRBV20-1 and J is TRBJ2-1; 9 bases are shared with TRBD1. The CDR3 has 13 amino acids. The trim removed 3 bases at V and 5 bases at J, leaving 2 bases unmatched. CDR1 and CDR2 from the germline V gene are DFQATT and SNEGSKA (reference sequence). The CDR3 is CSASGTGNNEQFF. The CDR3 nucleotides read TGCAGTGCTAGTGGGACAGGGAACAATGAGCAGTTCTTC.

The CDR3 reads CAISDWGGNSNQPQHF. The DNA of the CDR3 is TGTGCCATCAGTGATTGGGGAGGAAATAGCAATCAGCCCCAGCATTTT. The chain is built from TRBV10-3 and TRBJ1-5; D is ambiguous. The germline gives CDR1 ENHRY, CDR2 SYGVKD. V was trimmed by 3 bases and J by 0 bases, leaving 12 bases between them. The CDR3 has 16 amino acids.

The table lists this clonotype with a count of one. The genes are TRBV6-5 and TRBJ2-7; the D gene is possibly TRBD2 (5 bases). The germline CDR1 and CDR2 sequences are MNHEY and SVGAGI. The V gene lost 4 bases and the J gene lost 3 bases, with 13 bases spanning the gap. This CDR3 is built from 14 residues. The CDR3 bases are TGTGCCAGCAGTTCGGGATGTTCTAACTACGAGCAGTACTTC. Its translation: CASSSGCSNYEQYF.

This clonotype was recorded a few times. This rearrangement joins TRBV20-1 to TRBJ2-1, with D tentatively TRBD2 (6 bases). The CDR3 consists of 13 residues. From germline, CDR1 is DFQATT and CDR2 SNEGSKA (reference sequence). The V gene lost 7 bases and the J gene lost 7 bases, with 17 bases spanning the gap. The CDR3: CSGRWRGANEQFF. CDR3 in DNA: TGCAGTGGAAGGTGGAGGGGAGCTAATGAGCAGTTCTTC.

The chain uses TRBV7-2 and TRBJ2-7; D might be TRBD1 or TRBD2, each matching 6 bases. There are 12 residues in the CDR3. Per the germline V gene, CDR1 is SGHTA and CDR2 is FQGNSA. Trimming removed 2 bases at V and 10 bases at J, with 12 bases between. In DNA, the CDR3 is TGTGCCAGCAGCTTATCCATGGGGGGCCAGTACTTC. Translating gives CASSLSMGGQYF.

The chain has TRBV20-1 and TRBJ1-5, with D perhaps TRBD1 (5 bases). Trimming cost V 4 bases and J 3 bases, with 10 bases left between them. The germline CDR1 and CDR2 sequences are DFQATT and SNEGSKA (reference sequence). This CDR3 has 13 residues. The CDR3 here is CSAKRDLNQPQHF. CDR3 nucleotide sequence: TGCAGTGCTAAAAGGGACCTCAATCAGCCCCAGCATTTT.

In this sample, this clonotype turned up a few times. The V call is TRBV12-3 or TRBV12-4, the J call TRBJ2-4; TRBD2 is a possible D gene (6 bases). This CDR3 region has 14 residues. V lost 3 bases and J lost 7, with 13 bases in between. The CDR3 bases are TGTGCCAGCAGTTTGGACTTCGGAGGGAACATTCAGTACTTC. The encoded protein is CASSLDFGGNIQYF.